This T cell receptor beta chain was sequenced in a study of cytomegalovirus exposure and HLA in healthy donors. CDR1 and CDR2 from the germline V gene are SGHNT and YYREEE (reference sequence). CDR3 size: 15 residues. This clone was counted a few times. One end of the junction fails to match germline, which may point to a read error. There were likely unrecorded immune exposures, though donors were nominally healthy when sampled. The PCR contained 60 Vbeta and 13 Jbeta primers. Method: immunoSEQ multiplex PCR; TCRdb's copy keeps in-frame clones and lacks some. The table records around 150,000 clones, roughly 9.6% of them present only once.

The V and J genes are TRBV5-4 and TRBJ1-2; D is perhaps TRBD1 (5 bases). The specimen was PBMCs. The sequence came from a woman in her thirties or forties in good health and CMV-seropositive. The CDR3 nucleotides read TGTGCCAGCAGCCCGGGGGTCGGATCTAATTATGGCTACACCTTC. Encoded protein: CASSPGVGSNYGYTF.